Listed here are 21 T cell receptor beta chains from one sample, sequenced in a study of blood T cell repertoires in COVID-19. Clones were sequenced by immunoSEQ multiplex PCR, and TCRdb holds only the in-frame ones, with some missing. The sample shows about 140,000 clones, around 90% of them seen only once. The sample comprised peripheral blood. The receptors shown here come from a man in his 60s with active or convalescent COVID-19.

This chain links TRBV5-1 with TRBJ2-5; 7 bases are a match to TRBD1. The length of the CDR3 is 15 residues. V was clipped by 1 base and J by 2 bases; unmatched bases: 5. Looked up from germline, CDR1 is SGHRS and CDR2 is YFSETQ. The CDR3 nucleotides read TGCGCCAGCAGCTTGACCGGGACAGCTCAAGAGACCCAGTACTTC. Translated, it gives CASSLTGTAQETQYF.

The genes are TRBV28 and TRBJ2-2; no firm D call. The CDR3 consists of 16 residues. V lost 3 bases, J lost 0 bases, and 11 bases lay in between. Germline CDR1 and CDR2: MDHEN and SYDVKM. CDR3 region: CASSLGKTANTGELFF. For the CDR3, the DNA is TGTGCCAGCAGTTTGGGCAAGACCGCGAACACCGGGGAGCTGTTTTTT.

The chain links TRBV24-1 to TRBJ1-2; D remains ambiguous. The V gene's germline CDR1 is KGHDR and CDR2 SFDVKD. The CDR3 loop spans 13 amino acids. Deletions cut 6 bases from V and 8 bases from J, with 15 bases between. As DNA, the CDR3 is TGTGCCACCAGTAGGGAGACTAGATCCGGCTACACCTTC. Its translation is CATSRETRSGYTF.

This sequence joins TRBV5-1 and TRBJ2-1; D might be TRBD2 (6 bases). V lost 0 bases and J lost 2, with 12 bases in between. Looked up from germline, CDR1 is SGHRS and CDR2 is YFSETQ. The CDR3 is 16 residues long. The CDR3 reads CASSLVERAPYNEQFF. In nucleotides, the CDR3 is TGCGCCAGCAGCTTGGTAGAGCGGGCCCCCTACAATGAGCAGTTCTTC.

In this sample, this clone turned up a few times. The gene calls are TRBV18 and TRBJ1-2, with 10 bases that match TRBD1. The trim removed 3 bases at V and 6 bases at J, leaving 4 bases unmatched. The CDR3 loop spans 14 amino acids. Germline V lookup: CDR1 KGHSH, CDR2 LQKENI. The CDR3 here is CASSPQGTGDGYTF. The CDR3 DNA reads TGTGCCAGCTCACCTCAGGGGACAGGGGATGGCTACACCTTC.

V is TRBV1 and J is TRBJ1-5. TRBV1 is a listed pseudogene. The CDR3 has 16 residues. CDR3 DNA sequence: TGCACCAGCAGCCAAAGCGTCGGGGATAGCAATCAGCCCCAGCATTTT. Its protein product is CTSSQSVGDSNQPQHF.

The V gene is TRBV11-2, the J gene TRBJ2-1; 9 bases agree with TRBD2. After removal of 4 bases from V and 7 bases from J, the junction contained 11 bases not matched to a gene. CDR1 is SGHAT and CDR2 is FQNNGV in the germline V gene. This CDR3 contains 16 residues. The CDR3 here is CASSSTPGLAGNEQFF. The CDR3 DNA sequence: TGTGCCAGCAGCTCGACCCCGGGACTAGCAGGTAATGAGCAGTTCTTC.

The chain joins TRBV27 to TRBJ1-2, with 9 bases matching TRBD1. V dropped 6 bases and J dropped 7; count of bases not matched to a gene: 9. Germline assignment: CDR1 MNHEY and CDR2 SMNVEV (reference sequence). The CDR3 sequence is 14 residues long. The CDR3 is CASSQTGTGSGYTF. CDR3 DNA sequence: TGTGCCAGCAGCCAGACCGGGACAGGGTCTGGCTACACCTTC.

With regard to this clone: The same CDR3 is also encoded by other DNA sequences in this sample. The gene calls are TRBV9 and TRBJ1-1; D uncertain. Per germline, CDR1 SGDLS and CDR2 YYNGEE. The CDR3 loop spans 13 amino acids. Trimming took off 0 bases at V and 1 base at J, with 4 bases between the two ends. The CDR3 DNA is TGTGCCAGCAGCGTAGATAGGAACACTGAAGCTTTCTTT. Translating it yields CASSVDRNTEAFF.

This clone was found once. The chain has TRBV4-3 and TRBJ2-7; TRBD1 agrees at 7 bases. The trim removed 4 bases at V and 0 bases at J, leaving 9 bases unmatched. Looked up from germline, CDR1 is LGHNA and CDR2 is YSLEER. The CDR3 spans 16 residues. CDR3 loop: CASSRISGTDSYEQYF. The CDR3 DNA follows: TGCGCCAGCAGCCGAATTTCCGGGACAGACTCCTACGAGCAGTACTTC.

CDR3 residues: CASSLVLAGPGGELFF. The CDR3 DNA reads as TGTGCCAGCAGCCTCGTATTAGCGGGGCCTGGCGGGGAGCTGTTTTTT. This chain links TRBV6-2 or TRBV6-3 with TRBJ2-2; TRBD2 agrees at 8 bases. V lost 6 bases, J lost 7 bases, and 13 bases stayed unmatched. CDR3 size: 16 residues. Germline V gene data show CDR1 as MNHEY and CDR2 as SVGEGT.

This clone was observed a single time. The chain carries TRBV29-1 and TRBJ2-3; TRBD2 agrees at 9 bases. The CDR3 runs 15 residues. Germline V gene data show CDR1 as SQVTM and CDR2 as ANQGSEA. With 8 bases clipped from V and 5 bases from J, the junction kept 14 bases outside the gene matches. The CDR3 DNA is TGCAGCCCCCTCGTGCGGGAGGGCCGGGGAGATACGCAGTATTTT. Translated: CSPLVREGRGDTQYF.

The V gene is TRBV6-5, the J gene TRBJ2-1; TRBD2 aligns across 8 bases. CDR3 length equals 15 residues. The germline gives CDR1 MNHEY, CDR2 SVGAGI. With 6 bases clipped from V and 6 bases from J, the junction kept 10 bases outside the gene matches. The CDR3 bases are TGTGCCAGCAGCTCCACCCGGGGGGGGCCCAATGAGCAGTTCTTC. Protein: CASSSTRGGPNEQFF.

The count of this clone is one. The chain joins TRBV6-5 to TRBJ2-3; D gene unclear. CDR1 is MNHEY, CDR2 SVGAGI, per germline. Trimming removed 6 bases from V and 2 bases from J, with 3 bases in between. CDR3 size: 11 residues. The CDR3 DNA follows: TGTGCCAGCAGCCACACAGATACGCAGTATTTT. It encodes CASSHTDTQYF.

The rearrangement joins TRBV7-2 to TRBJ2-3, with a tentative D call TRBD2 (5 bases). Per germline, CDR1 SGHTA and CDR2 FQGNSA. This CDR3 region has 17 residues. The V gene lost 2 bases and the J gene lost 4 bases, with 19 bases spanning the gap. The CDR3 DNA reads as TGTGCCAGCAGCTTAAAATCGGGGTTCGGACTGGCAGATACGCAGTATTTT. It is translated as CASSLKSGFGLADTQYF.

The genes are TRBV28 and TRBJ1-6, with 7 nucleotides matching TRBD1. Germline trimming cut 6 bases from V and 2 bases from J; bases unmatched to any gene: 19. This CDR3 has 20 residues. From germline, CDR1 is MDHEN and CDR2 SYDVKM. CDR3 region: CASSDPLTGEVVPYNSPLHF. The CDR3 DNA sequence: TGTGCCAGCAGCGACCCACTTACAGGGGAGGTAGTCCCCTATAATTCACCCCTCCACTTT.

The chain couples TRBV27 to TRBJ1-1; D is unresolved. The CDR3 extends over 15 amino acids. Germline lookup yields CDR1 MNHEY and CDR2 SMNVEV (reference sequence). Trimming stripped 6 bases from V and 5 bases from J, with 19 bases between. CDR3 amino acids: CASRPLSEGRTEAFF. In nucleotides, the CDR3 is TGTGCCAGCAGACCGTTAAGTGAGGGAAGAACTGAAGCTTTCTTT.

CDR3 DNA: TGTGCCAGCAGCTTGGAGGGCGGGAGCAAACGCGAGCAGTACTTC. This encodes CASSLEGGSKREQYF. V gene TRBV5-4 combines with J gene TRBJ2-7; 7 bases line up with TRBD2. The germline gives CDR1 SGHNT, CDR2 YYREEE (reference sequence). The CDR3 covers 15 residues. The V gene end was trimmed by 0 bases and the J gene end by 6 bases; junction bases not matched to a gene: 9.

This sequence joins TRBV18 and TRBJ1-6; D uncertain. Trimming stripped 4 bases from V and 0 bases from J, with 4 bases between. Germline values: CDR1 KGHSH, CDR2 LQKENI. The CDR3 is 14 amino acids. In DNA form, the CDR3 reads TGTGCCAGCTCACAGAGCTCCTATAATTCACCCCTCCACTTT. Translation: CASSQSSYNSPLHF.

The rearrangement joins TRBV28 to TRBJ1-5, with 7 bases matching TRBD1. The CDR3 contains 15 residues. Germline trimming cut 5 bases from V and 2 bases from J; bases unmatched to any gene: 6. Germline V gives CDR1 MDHEN, CDR2 SYDVKM. The DNA for the CDR3 is TGTGCCAGCAGTACAGGGGAAGGCGGCAATCAGCCCCAGCATTTT. Translated, it gives CASSTGEGGNQPQHF.

The CDR3 region is CASSPLNMLEQYF. CDR3 coding DNA: TGTGCCAGCTCACCACTTAACATGCTCGAGCAGTACTTC. The rearrangement uses TRBV18 and TRBJ2-7; D is unresolved. CDR1 and CDR2 (germline): KGHSH, LQKENI. Trimming took 1 base from V and 6 from J, leaving 10 bases between them. The CDR3 contains 13 residues.